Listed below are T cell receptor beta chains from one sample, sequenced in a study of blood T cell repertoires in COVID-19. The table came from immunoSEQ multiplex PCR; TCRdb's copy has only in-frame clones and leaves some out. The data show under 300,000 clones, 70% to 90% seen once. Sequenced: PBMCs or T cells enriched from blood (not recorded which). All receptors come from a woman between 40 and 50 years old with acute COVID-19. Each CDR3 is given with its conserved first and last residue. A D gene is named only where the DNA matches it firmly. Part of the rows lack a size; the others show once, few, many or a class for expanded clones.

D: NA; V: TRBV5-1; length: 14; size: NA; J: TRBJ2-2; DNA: TGCGCCAGCAGCTTGGCGGGGAGCTCCGGGGAGCTGTTTTTT; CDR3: CASSLAGSSGELFF
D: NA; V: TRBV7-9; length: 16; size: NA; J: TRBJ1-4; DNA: TGTGCCAGCAGCTTAAGGTCAGGCGCAACTAATGAAAAACTGTTTTTT; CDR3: CASSLRSGATNEKLFF
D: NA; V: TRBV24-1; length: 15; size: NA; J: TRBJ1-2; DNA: TGTGCCACCAGTGAGCCGTCGTCAGCTAACTATGGCTACACCTTC; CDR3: CATSEPSSANYGYTF
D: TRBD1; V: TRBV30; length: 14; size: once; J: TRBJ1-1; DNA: TGTGCCTGGAGTATGGGGACAGGGAAGACTGAAGCTTTCTTT; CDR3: CAWSMGTGKTEAFF
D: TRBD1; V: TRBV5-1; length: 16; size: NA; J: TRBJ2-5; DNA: TGCGCCAGCAGCGGCCGGACAGGGTCAAACCAAGAGACCCAGTACTTC; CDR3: CASSGRTGSNQETQYF
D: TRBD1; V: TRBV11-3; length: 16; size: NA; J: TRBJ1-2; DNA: TGTGCCAGCAGCACAGGACAGGGGGAGTTTGGGGCAGGCTACACCTTC; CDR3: CASSTGQGEFGAGYTF
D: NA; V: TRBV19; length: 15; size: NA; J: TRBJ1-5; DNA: TGTGCCAGTAGTAGGGGGGGTCTTGGCAATCAGCCCCAGCATTTT; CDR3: CASSRGGLGNQPQHF
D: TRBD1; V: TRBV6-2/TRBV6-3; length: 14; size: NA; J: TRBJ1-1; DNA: TGTGCCAGCAGTTTGGACAGGGTGGTCACTGAAGCTTTCTTT; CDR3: CASSLDRVVTEAFF
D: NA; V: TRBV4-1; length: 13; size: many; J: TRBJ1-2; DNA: TGCGCCAGCAGCCAAGTTCTAGGCTATGGCTACACCTTC; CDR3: CASSQVLGYGYTF
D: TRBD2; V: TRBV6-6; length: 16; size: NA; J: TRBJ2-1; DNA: TGTGCCAGCAGTGGGTTGGGGCGGGAGGGCCCCGATGAGCAGTTCTTC; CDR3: CASSGLGREGPDEQFF
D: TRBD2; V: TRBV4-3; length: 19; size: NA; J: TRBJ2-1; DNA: TGCGCCAGCAGCCAAGTTATGGGACTAGCGGCTAGCTCCTACAATGAGCAGTTCTTC; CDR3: CASSQVMGLAASSYNEQFF
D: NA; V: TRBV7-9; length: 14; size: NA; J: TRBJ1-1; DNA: TGTGCCAGCAGGCGCGACCGAGGGGGCACTGAAGCTTTCTTT; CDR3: CASRRDRGGTEAFF
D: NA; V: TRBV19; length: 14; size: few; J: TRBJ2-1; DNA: TGTGCCAGTAGTATAGGAATACAGGGCAATGAGCAGTTCTTC; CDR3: CASSIGIQGNEQFF
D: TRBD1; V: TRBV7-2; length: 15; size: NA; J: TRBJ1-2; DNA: TGTGCCAGCAGCTCACAGGGGGCCACGGGCTATGGCTACACCTTC; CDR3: CASSSQGATGYGYTF
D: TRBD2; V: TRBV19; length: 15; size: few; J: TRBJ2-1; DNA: TGTGCCAGTAGCGGGACTAGCGGGGTTTACAATGAGCAGTTCTTC; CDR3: CASSGTSGVYNEQFF
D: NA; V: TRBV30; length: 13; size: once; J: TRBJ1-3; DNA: TGTGCCTGGACAGGGTCGGACGGAAACACCATATATTTT; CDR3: CAWTGSDGNTIYF
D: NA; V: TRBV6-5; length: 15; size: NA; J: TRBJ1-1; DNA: TGTGCCAGCAGTTACCGAAGTCGACTCCCGGGGAAAGCTTTCTTT; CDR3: CASSYRSRLPGKAFF
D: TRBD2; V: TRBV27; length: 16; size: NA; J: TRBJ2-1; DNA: TGTGCCAGCAGTTTCAGCGGGATGTATTCCTACAATGAGCAGTTCTTC; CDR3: CASSFSGMYSYNEQFF
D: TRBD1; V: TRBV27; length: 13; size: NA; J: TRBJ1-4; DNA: TGTGCCAGCACTCGACAGGGAGGAGGGAAACTGTTTTTT; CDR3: CASTRQGGGKLFF
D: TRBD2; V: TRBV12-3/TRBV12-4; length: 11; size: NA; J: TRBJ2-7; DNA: TGTGCCAGCTCGGGGGGGTACGAGCAGTACTTC; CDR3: CASSGGYEQYF
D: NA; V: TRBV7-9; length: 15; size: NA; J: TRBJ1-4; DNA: TGTGCCAGCAGCTTAGGGAGTGCTACTAATGAAAAACTGTTTTTT; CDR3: CASSLGSATNEKLFF
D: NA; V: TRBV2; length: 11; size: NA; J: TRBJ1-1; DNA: TGTGCCAGCGCAGTGAACACTGAAGCTTTCTTT; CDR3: CASAVNTEAFF
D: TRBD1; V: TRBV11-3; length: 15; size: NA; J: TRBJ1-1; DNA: TGTGCCAGCAGCTTTCGACAGGGGGCCGTCACTGAAGCTTTCTTT; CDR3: CASSFRQGAVTEAFF
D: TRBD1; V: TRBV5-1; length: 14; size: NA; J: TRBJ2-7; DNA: TGCGCCAGCAGCTTACGGACAGGGTCCTACGAGCAGTACTTC; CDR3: CASSLRTGSYEQYF
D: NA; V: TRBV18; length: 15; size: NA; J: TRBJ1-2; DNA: TGTGCCAGCTCACCAGGGCAGGGGAGTAACTATGGCTACACCTTC; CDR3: CASSPGQGSNYGYTF
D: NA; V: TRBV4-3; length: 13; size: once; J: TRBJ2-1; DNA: TGCGCCAGCAGCCAAGGTAGGAGAGGTGAGCAGTTCTTC; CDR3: CASSQGRRGEQFF